The 10 T cell receptor beta chains listed next were all sequenced from one sample in a study of blood T cell repertoires in COVID-19. This table comes from immunoSEQ multiplex PCR, and its TCRdb copy is limited to in-frame clones, with some not included. The sample contains 300,000 to 400,000 clones, approximately 84% of which appear only once. Sequenced input: PBMCs or T cells enriched from blood (not recorded which). The source is a woman aged 25-40 years who had recovered from COVID-19.

This sequence joins TRBV5-6 and TRBJ2-1, with 12 bases aligning to TRBD2. The CDR3 consists of 15 residues. Germline loops: CDR1 SGHDT, CDR2 YYEEEE. V lost 2 bases to trimming and J lost 10 bases; unmatched junction nucleotides: 7. The CDR3 spells CASSFPSGGVREQFF. The CDR3 DNA is TGTGCCAGCAGCTTCCCTAGCGGGGGGGTTCGGGAGCAGTTCTTC.

The chain uses TRBV7-9 and TRBJ2-5; 16 bases are shared with TRBD2. V lost 4 bases and J lost 2; bases outside the gene matches: 10. This CDR3 contains 19 residues. The germline gives CDR1 SEHNR, CDR2 FQNEAQ (reference sequence). This CDR3 reads CASSSLGTSGGEPQETQYF. CDR3 coding DNA: TGTGCCAGCAGCTCCCTCGGGACTAGCGGGGGGGAACCTCAAGAGACCCAGTACTTC.

J is TRBJ2-5 and V is TRBV9, with 7 bases aligning to TRBD2. Germline V gene sequence: CDR1 SGDLS, CDR2 YYNGEE. The CDR3 contains 15 residues. The V and J ends lost 4 bases and 3 bases, in that order; junction bases with no gene match: 9. The CDR3: CASSPFGGREETQYF. CDR3 in DNA: TGTGCCAGCAGCCCCTTCGGGGGGAGGGAAGAGACCCAGTACTTC.

This clone was seen just once. The chain employs TRBV19 and TRBJ2-7; 7 nucleotides line up with TRBD1. The germline CDR1 and CDR2 sequences are LNHDA and SQIVND (reference sequence). V gave up 4 bases and J gave up 0 bases; unmatched junction bases: 6. The CDR3 is 15 residues long. DNA for the CDR3: TGTGCCAGTAGTAGGGACAGCACTAACTCCTACGAGCAGTACTTC. Its translation is CASSRDSTNSYEQYF. Full variable domain (outside the CDR3, taken from reference TRBV19 and TRBJ2-7): DGGITQSPKYLFRKEGQNVTLSCEQNLNHDAMYWYRQDPGQGLRLIYYSQIVNDFQKGDIAEGYSVSREKKESFPLTVTSAQKNPTAFYLCASSRDSTNSYEQYFGPGTRLTVT.

This chain uses TRBV7-8 with TRBJ1-1; D is perhaps TRBD1 (6 bases). Germline V gives CDR1 SGHVS, CDR2 FQNEAQ. This CDR3 is built from 14 residues. V shed 3 bases and J shed 1 base, with 9 bases lying between them. CDR3 DNA: TGTGCCAGCAGCTTCCCGGGACAGAACACTGAAGCTTTCTTT. It yields the protein CASSFPGQNTEAFF.

The chain carries TRBV10-1 and TRBJ1-1, with a possible D match to TRBD1 (5 bases). This CDR3 has 15 residues. The V end lost 6 bases, the J end lost 1 base, and 15 bases lay between the germline ends. Germline loops: CDR1 WNHNN, CDR2 SYGVQD (reference sequence). This CDR3 reads CASSATGFGNTEAFF. In DNA form, the CDR3 reads TGCGCCAGCAGCGCCACAGGTTTTGGGAACACTGAAGCTTTCTTT.

The rearrangement uses TRBV5-8 and TRBJ2-5, with TRBD1 identical over 12 bases. The germline V gene encodes CDR1 SGHTS and CDR2 YDEGEE. The CDR3 is 16 amino acids. After removal of 2 bases from V and 3 bases from J, the junction contained 5 bases not matched to a gene. The CDR3 coding sequence is TGTGCCAGCAGCTTATCCGGGACAGGGGGCGAAGAGACCCAGTACTTC. It yields the protein CASSLSGTGGEETQYF. The variable domain in full, with the rest retrieved from reference TRBV5-8 and TRBJ2-5, is EAGVTQSPTHLIKTRGQQATLRCSPISGHTSVYWYQQALGLGLQFLLWYDEGEERNRGNFPPRFSGRQFPNYSSELNVNALELEDSALYLCASSLSGTGGEETQYFGPGTRLLVL.

DNA of the CDR3: TGTGCCAGCAGCCAAAGAACAGGGTCGGGTGAAAAACTGTTTTTT. Encoded protein: CASSQRTGSGEKLFF. V usage is TRBV3-1 (or the pseudogene TRBV3-2) and J usage is TRBJ1-4; D is perhaps TRBD1 (6 bases). The CDR3 extends over 15 amino acids. V was trimmed by 2 bases and J by 7 bases, leaving 14 bases between them. Per germline, CDR1 LGHDT and CDR2 YNNKEL (reference sequence).

The chain is built from TRBV2 and TRBJ2-5; TRBD1 matches at 8 bases. V trimming: 8 bases; J trimming: 5 bases; junction bases outside the gene matches: 13. This CDR3 spans 15 amino acids. Germline values: CDR1 SNHLY, CDR2 FYNNEI. The CDR3 here is CASSRDDRGRETQYF. The CDR3 nucleotides are TGTGCCAGCTCCCGAGATGACAGGGGCCGGGAGACCCAGTACTTC.

The V call is TRBV5-1, the J call TRBJ2-1, with a tentative D call TRBD1 (5 bases). This CDR3 is 14 amino acids long. Germline assignment: CDR1 SGHRS and CDR2 YFSETQ. The V end lost 1 base, the J end lost 5 bases, and 10 bases lay between the germline ends. The CDR3 nucleotides read TGCGCCAGCAGCTTGCAGGACAACCACAATGAGCAGTTCTTC. Translating gives CASSLQDNHNEQFF.